Listed below are T cell receptor beta chains from one sample, sequenced in a study of blood T cells in healthy people across ages. TCRdb processed the 5' RACE reads anew with MiXCR; each CDR3 protein has one entry. This sample yields approximately 780,000 distinct CDR3 sequences, of which roughly 26% are seen a single time; around 3% belongs to the top ten. These data were also reused for a study on T cells of mothers and their children.

The sample comprised blood. These receptors all come from a boy aged 5 to 17 in good health. Each CDR3 is given with its conserved first and last residue. A D gene is named only where the DNA matches it firmly. The listing skips clone size in some rows; elsewhere it reads once, few, many or a size class.

D,size,length,J,V,DNA,CDR3
NA,few,15,TRBJ2-5,TRBV28,TGTGCCACACTCCTCCCCCGGGACAACCAAGAGACCCAGTACTTC,CATLLPRDNQETQYF
NA,few,12,TRBJ2-2,TRBV2,TGTGCCAGCAGTGGTCAGGCCGGGGAGCTGTTTTTT,CASSGQAGELFF
NA,few,14,TRBJ2-3,TRBV10-3,TGTGCCATCAGTGGGACGGGCCGCACAGATACGCAGTATTTT,CAISGTGRTDTQYF
TRBD1,NA,13,TRBJ2-7,TRBV24-1,TGTGCCACCAGTGATCCACAGGGGTACGAGCAGTACTTC,CATSDPQGYEQYF
TRBD2,few,19,TRBJ2-5,TRBV4-2,TGTGCCAGCAGCCAACCTGCCTTAGCGGGGGGGTCGTACCAAGAGACCCAGTACTTC,CASSQPALAGGSYQETQYF
TRBD1,NA,18,TRBJ1-2,TRBV5-1,TGCGCCAGCAGCGCCGGGACAGCCTCCCCTTTGGCTAACTATGGCTACACCTTC,CASSAGTASPLANYGYTF
NA,few,15,TRBJ2-7,TRBV6-1,TGTGCCAGCAGTGTCCCCCGGGGCCCCCACTACGAGCAGTACTTC,CASSVPRGPHYEQYF
TRBD2,few,13,TRBJ2-2,TRBV10-3,TGTGCCATCAGCGACACTAGCGCCGGGGAGCTGTTTTTT,CAISDTSAGELFF
NA,NA,12,TRBJ2-5,TRBV27,TGTGCCTCGCCCTGGGTGACGAAGACCCAGTACTTC,CASPWVTKTQYF
NA,NA,15,TRBJ2-7,TRBV28,TGTGCCAGCAGTTCTGACCCGTTTCAAACCTACGAGCAGTACTTC,CASSSDPFQTYEQYF
TRBD1,NA,15,TRBJ2-5,TRBV5-6,TGTGCCAGCAGCTTTGGAGGGACAGGGGGGGAGACCCAGTACTTC,CASSFGGTGGETQYF
NA,NA,13,TRBJ2-7,TRBV11-1,TGTGCCAGCAGCCACGGGACACCTTACGAGCAGTACTTC,CASSHGTPYEQYF
NA,once,14,TRBJ1-4,TRBV12-3/TRBV12-4,TGTGCCAGCTCTATGGGGGGGGCGGATGAAAAACTGTTTTTT,CASSMGGADEKLFF
NA,NA,12,TRBJ2-7,TRBV29-1,TGCAGCGTTGAGCCTGATTCCTACGAGCAGTACTTC,CSVEPDSYEQYF